The rows below give T cell receptor beta chains drawn from one sample of a study of cytomegalovirus exposure and HLA in healthy donors. Assay: immunoSEQ multiplex PCR; the TCRdb copy retains only in-frame clones and omits some. The data show 200,000 to 250,000 clones, 76% seen once. The material sequenced was PBMCs. The receptor source for this set is a man aged 18 to 35 in good health and CMV-seronegative. CDR3s include the opening cysteine and the closing phenylalanine or tryptophan. D genes are given only for firm matches. For some rows the clone size is stated as once, few or many, or as a class when expanded; others skip it.

V,J,size,length,D,CDR3,DNA
TRBV4-1,TRBJ2-1,.,16,.,CTSSQVASGGLHEQFF,TGCACCAGCAGCCAAGTAGCGAGCGGAGGCTTGCATGAGCAGTTCTTC
TRBV19,TRBJ1-1,.,11,.,CASSRLPEAFF,TGTGCCAGTAGTAGACTCCCGGAGGCTTTCTTT
TRBV4-1,TRBJ2-3,.,15,.,CASSQDPFGADTQYF,TGCGCCAGCAGCCAAGATCCCTTTGGAGCAGATACGCAGTATTTT
TRBV5-1,TRBJ2-2,.,14,.,CASSFQGTGGELFF,TGCGCCAGCAGCTTTCAGGGGACGGGCGGGGAGCTGTTTTTT
TRBV10-3,TRBJ2-7,.,16,TRBD1,CAISGSTYRGGYEQYF,TGTGCCATCAGTGGGTCTACATACAGGGGCGGTTACGAGCAGTACTTC
TRBV28,TRBJ2-5,.,13,.,CASSPPAVETQYF,TGTGCCAGCAGTCCACCCGCAGTGGAGACCCAGTACTTC
TRBV27,TRBJ2-4,.,16,TRBD2,CASSFRGDVAKNIQYF,TGTGCCAGCAGTTTTCGGGGGGATGTAGCCAAAAACATTCAGTACTTC
TRBV5-3,TRBJ1-2,.,17,.,CARRPTLQEEWAWGYTF,TGTGCCAGAAGGCCGACTCTTCAGGAGGAATGGGCCTGGGGCTACACCTTC
TRBV5-1,TRBJ2-2,.,14,.,CASSWDTPGGELFF,TGCGCCAGCAGCTGGGACACCCCCGGCGGGGAGCTGTTTTTT
TRBV15,TRBJ1-1,few,13,.,CATSATANTEAFF,TGTGCCACCAGCGCCACAGCGAACACTGAAGCTTTCTTT
TRBV7-9,TRBJ2-5,.,15,TRBD1,CASVPLGTVRETQYF,TGTGCCAGCGTGCCCCTGGGGACAGTCCGGGAGACCCAGTACTTC
TRBV5-1,TRBJ1-3,.,15,.,CASSLVGAAGNTIYF,TGCGCCAGCAGCTTGGTTGGGGCGGCTGGAAACACCATATATTTT
TRBV11-2,TRBJ2-7,.,17,TRBD2,CASSLDWELAGYYEQYF,TGTGCCAGCAGCTTAGATTGGGAACTAGCGGGATACTACGAGCAGTACTTC
TRBV21-1,TRBJ2-3,.,15,.,CASSKLDRRTDTQYF,TGTGCCAGCAGCAAACTGGACAGACGCACAGATACGCAGTATTTT
TRBV7-3,TRBJ2-7,.,15,.,CASSLFVGSSYEQYF,TGTGCCAGCAGCTTATTTGTAGGGAGCTCCTACGAGCAGTACTTC
TRBV5-1,TRBJ2-2,.,14,.,CASSSPANTGELFF,TGCGCCAGCAGCTCCCCAGCGAACACCGGGGAGCTGTTTTTT
TRBV7-9,TRBJ1-4,.,14,.,CASSRDVGGEKLFF,TGTGCCAGCAGCAGGGACGTGGGGGGTGAAAAACTGTTTTTT
TRBV4-1,TRBJ2-7,once,13,.,CASSQQEDYEQYF,TGCGCCAGCAGCCAACAGGAGGACTACGAGCAGTACTTC
TRBV28,TRBJ1-1,.,15,TRBD1,CASSSTGTGWTEAFF,TGTGCCAGCAGTTCAACCGGGACAGGGTGGACTGAAGCTTTCTTT
TRBV6-1,TRBJ2-7,few,14,.,CASSGGQPTYEQYF,TGTGCCAGCAGCGGAGGACAGCCCACCTACGAGCAGTACTTC
TRBV5-6,TRBJ2-3,.,16,TRBD2,CASSLRLAGVADTQYF,TGTGCCAGCAGCCTGAGGCTAGCGGGAGTGGCAGATACGCAGTATTTT
TRBV7-3,TRBJ2-3,.,14,TRBD2,CASRSGRAGDTQYF,TGTGCCAGCAGAAGCGGGAGGGCGGGAGATACGCAGTATTTT
TRBV5-1,TRBJ2-2,.,15,TRBD2,CASGRLRAGDGELFF,TGCGCCAGCGGACGTCTTCGAGCGGGAGACGGGGAGCTGTTTTTT
TRBV7-6,TRBJ2-7,.,14,TRBD2,CASSSTSGNYEQYF,TGTGCCAGCAGCTCTACTAGCGGGAACTACGAGCAGTACTTC
TRBV27,TRBJ2-7,.,12,.,CASSYFPREQYF,TGTGCCAGCAGTTATTTCCCTCGCGAGCAGTACTTC
TRBV7-8,TRBJ2-1,.,15,TRBD2,CASSIGTSGTGEQFF,TGTGCCAGCAGTATAGGGACTAGCGGAACTGGAGAGCAGTTCTTC
TRBV6-1,TRBJ1-3,.,18,TRBD1,CASSEADRGRNSGNTIYF,TGTGCCAGCAGTGAAGCAGACAGGGGAAGGAACTCCGGAAACACCATATATTTT
TRBV5-1,TRBJ1-2,once,15,.,CASSLAIGVNYGYTF,TGCGCCAGCAGCTTGGCCATCGGGGTAAACTATGGCTACACCTTC